The clone carrying this T cell receptor (beta chain) was detected only once. The antigen remains undetermined. The PCR contained 60 Vbeta and 13 Jbeta primers. Some clones are missing from TCRdb's copy, which holds only in-frame ones; the method was immunoSEQ multiplex PCR. The top ten clones hold around 3.9% of a sample with approximately 110,000 clones, around 60% of them seen once. In nominal health when sampled, donors likely had unrecorded immune exposures nonetheless. The data derive from a study of cytomegalovirus exposure and HLA in healthy donors. Findings of the study overall: A likely sequencing artifact accounted for one observed cluster of highly shared sequence variants.

This clonotype was sampled from a man aged 25 to 40 in good health and CMV-seropositive. Material: PBMCs.

The DNA of the CDR3 is TGCGCCAGCAGCTTGTCGTATGGGGGCCACGATACGCAGTATTTT. The encoded protein is CASSLSYGGHDTQYF. J is TRBJ2-3 and V is TRBV5-1; possible D gene TRBD1, 6 bases. Germline CDR1 is SGHRS and CDR2 is YFSETQ. The CDR3 is made up of 15 amino acids. V was pared by 1 base and J by 6 bases, with 15 bases between. Full variable domain (outside the CDR3, taken from reference TRBV5-1 and TRBJ2-3): KAGVTQTPRYLIKTRGQQVTLSCSPISGHRSVSWYQQTPGQGLQFLFEYFSETQRNKGNFPGRFSGRQFSNSRSEMNVSTLELGDSALYLCASSLSYGGHDTQYFGPGTRLTVL.